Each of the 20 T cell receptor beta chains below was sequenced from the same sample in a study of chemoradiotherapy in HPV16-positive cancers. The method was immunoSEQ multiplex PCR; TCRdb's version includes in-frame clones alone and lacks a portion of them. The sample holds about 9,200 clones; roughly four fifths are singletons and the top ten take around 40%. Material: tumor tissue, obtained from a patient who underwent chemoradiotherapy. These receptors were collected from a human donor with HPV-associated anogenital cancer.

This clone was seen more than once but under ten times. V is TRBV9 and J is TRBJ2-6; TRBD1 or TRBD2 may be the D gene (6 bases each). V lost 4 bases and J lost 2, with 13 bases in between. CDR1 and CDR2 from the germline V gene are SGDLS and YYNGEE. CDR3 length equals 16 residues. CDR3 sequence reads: CASSTWGATGANVLTF. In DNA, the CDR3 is TGTGCCAGCAGCACGTGGGGGGCCACTGGGGCCAACGTCCTGACTTTC. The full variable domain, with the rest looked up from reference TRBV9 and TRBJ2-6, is DSGVTQTPKHLITATGQRVTLRCSPRSGDLSVYWYQQSLDQGLQFLIQYYNGEERAKGNILERFSAQQFPDLHSELNLSSLELGDSALYFCASSTWGATGANVLTFGAGSRLTVL.

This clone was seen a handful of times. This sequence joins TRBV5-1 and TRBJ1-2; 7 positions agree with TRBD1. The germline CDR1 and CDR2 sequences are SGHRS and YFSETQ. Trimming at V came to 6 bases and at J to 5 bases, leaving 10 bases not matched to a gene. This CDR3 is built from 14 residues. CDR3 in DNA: TGCGCCAGCAAGATTGATGCAGGGGGGTATGGCTACACCTTC. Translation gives CASKIDAGGYGYTF.

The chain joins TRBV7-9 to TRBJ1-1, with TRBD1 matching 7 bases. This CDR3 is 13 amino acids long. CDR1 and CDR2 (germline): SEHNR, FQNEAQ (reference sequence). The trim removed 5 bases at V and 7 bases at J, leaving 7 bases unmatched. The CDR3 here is CASSPGQIYEAFF. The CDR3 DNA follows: TGTGCCAGCAGCCCGGGACAGATATATGAAGCTTTCTTT.

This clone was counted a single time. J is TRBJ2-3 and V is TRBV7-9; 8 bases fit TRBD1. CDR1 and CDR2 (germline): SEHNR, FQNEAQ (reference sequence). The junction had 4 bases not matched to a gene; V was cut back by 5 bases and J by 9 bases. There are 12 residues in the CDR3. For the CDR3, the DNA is TGTGCCAGCAGCGATGGACAGGGCACGCAGTATTTT. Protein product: CASSDGQGTQYF.

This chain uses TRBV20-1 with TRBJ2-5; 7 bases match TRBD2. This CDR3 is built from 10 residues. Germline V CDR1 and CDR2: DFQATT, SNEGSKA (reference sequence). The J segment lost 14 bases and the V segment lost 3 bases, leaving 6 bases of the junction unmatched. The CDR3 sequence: CSASRDYQYF. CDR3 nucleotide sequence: TGCAGTGCTAGCCGGGACTACCAATACTTC.

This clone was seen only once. CDR3 sequence: CASTKREGLNTEAFF. The DNA of the CDR3 is TGTGCCAGCACTAAACGGGAAGGGTTGAACACTGAAGCTTTCTTT. This chain joins TRBV7-2 and TRBJ1-1, with no clear D. The V end was cut by 7 bases, the J end by 0 bases, with 15 bases between. Germline loops: CDR1 SGHTA, CDR2 FQGNSA. The CDR3 runs to 15 residues.

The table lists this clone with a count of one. CDR3 sequence reads: CASSWGAGGPIVEQFF. The CDR3 coding sequence is TGTGCCAGCAGCTGGGGGGCGGGAGGGCCGATTGTTGAGCAGTTCTTC. The chain joins TRBV11-1 to TRBJ2-1; 9 nucleotides align to TRBD2. The CDR3 sequence is 16 residues long. The V and J ends lost 4 bases and 9 bases, in that order; junction bases with no gene match: 13. CDR1 SGHAT and CDR2 FQDESV come from the germline V gene (reference sequence). Combining the CDR3 with reference TRBV11-1 and TRBJ2-1 gives the whole variable domain EAEVAQSPRYKITEKSQAVAFWCDPISGHATLYWYRQILGQGPELLVQFQDESVVDDSQLPKDRFSAERLKGVDSTLKIQPAELGDSAMYLCASSWGAGGPIVEQFFGPGTRLTVL.

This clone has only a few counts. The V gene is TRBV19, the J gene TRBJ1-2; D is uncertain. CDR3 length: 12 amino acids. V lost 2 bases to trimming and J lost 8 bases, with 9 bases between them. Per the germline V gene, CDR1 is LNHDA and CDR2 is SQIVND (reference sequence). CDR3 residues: CASSIRGSGYTF. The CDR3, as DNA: TGTGCCAGTAGTATACGGGGAAGCGGCTACACCTTC.

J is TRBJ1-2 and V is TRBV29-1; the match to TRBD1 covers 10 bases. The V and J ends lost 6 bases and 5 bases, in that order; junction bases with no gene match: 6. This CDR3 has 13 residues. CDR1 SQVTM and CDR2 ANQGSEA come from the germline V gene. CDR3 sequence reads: CSVRQGASYGYTF. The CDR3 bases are TGCAGCGTCAGACAGGGGGCTTCGTATGGCTACACCTTC.

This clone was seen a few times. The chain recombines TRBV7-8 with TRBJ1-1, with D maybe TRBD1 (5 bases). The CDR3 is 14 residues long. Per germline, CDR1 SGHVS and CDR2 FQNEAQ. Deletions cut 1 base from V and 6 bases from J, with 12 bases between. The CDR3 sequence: CASSLGARGAEAFF. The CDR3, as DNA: TGTGCCAGCAGCTTAGGGGCTCGGGGGGCTGAAGCTTTCTTT.

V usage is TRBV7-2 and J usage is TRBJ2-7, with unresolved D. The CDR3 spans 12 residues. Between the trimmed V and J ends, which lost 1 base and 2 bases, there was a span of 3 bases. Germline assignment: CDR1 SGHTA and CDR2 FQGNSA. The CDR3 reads CASSLVTYEQYF. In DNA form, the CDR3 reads TGTGCCAGCAGCTTAGTGACCTACGAGCAGTACTTC.

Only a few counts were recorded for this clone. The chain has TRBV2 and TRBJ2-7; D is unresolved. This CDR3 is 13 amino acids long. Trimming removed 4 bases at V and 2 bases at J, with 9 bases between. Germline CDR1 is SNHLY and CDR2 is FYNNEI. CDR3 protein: CASSVALTYEQYF. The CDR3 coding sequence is TGTGCCAGCAGTGTCGCTCTGACCTACGAGCAGTACTTC. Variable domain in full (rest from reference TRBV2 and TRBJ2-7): EPEVTQTPSHQVTQMGQEVILRCVPISNHLYFYWYRQILGQKVEFLVSFYNNEISEKSEIFDDQFSVERPDGSNFTLKIRSTKLEDSAMYFCASSVALTYEQYFGPGTRLTVT.

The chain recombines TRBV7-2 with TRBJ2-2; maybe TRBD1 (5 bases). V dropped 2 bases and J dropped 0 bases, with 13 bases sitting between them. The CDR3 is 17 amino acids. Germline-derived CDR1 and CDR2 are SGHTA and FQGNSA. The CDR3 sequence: CASSLLQGASNTGELFF. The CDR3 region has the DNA TGTGCCAGCAGCTTACTTCAAGGGGCATCGAACACCGGGGAGCTGTTTTTT. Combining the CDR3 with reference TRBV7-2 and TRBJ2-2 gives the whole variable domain GAGVSQSPSNKVTEKGKDVELRCDPISGHTALYWYRQSLGQGLEFLIYFQGNSAPDKSGLPSDRFSAERTGGSVSTLTIQRTQQEDSAVYLCASSLLQGASNTGELFFGEGSRLTVL.

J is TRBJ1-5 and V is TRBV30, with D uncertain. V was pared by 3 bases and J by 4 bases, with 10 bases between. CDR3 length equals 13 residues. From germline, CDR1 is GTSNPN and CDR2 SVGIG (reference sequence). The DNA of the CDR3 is TGTGCCTGGAGCAAAGACCTAAATCAGCCCCAGCATTTT. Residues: CAWSKDLNQPQHF.

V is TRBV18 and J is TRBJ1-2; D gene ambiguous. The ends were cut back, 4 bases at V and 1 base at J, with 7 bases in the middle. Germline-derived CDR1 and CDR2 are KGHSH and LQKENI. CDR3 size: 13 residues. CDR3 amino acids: CASSQTSNYGYTF. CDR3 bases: TGTGCCAGCTCACAGACGAGTAACTATGGCTACACCTTC.

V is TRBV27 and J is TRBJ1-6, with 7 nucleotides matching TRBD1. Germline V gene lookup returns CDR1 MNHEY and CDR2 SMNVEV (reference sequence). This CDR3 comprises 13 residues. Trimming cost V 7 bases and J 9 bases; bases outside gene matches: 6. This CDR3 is CASTLDRVSPLHF. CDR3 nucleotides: TGTGCCAGCACTCTCGACAGGGTTTCACCCCTCCACTTT.

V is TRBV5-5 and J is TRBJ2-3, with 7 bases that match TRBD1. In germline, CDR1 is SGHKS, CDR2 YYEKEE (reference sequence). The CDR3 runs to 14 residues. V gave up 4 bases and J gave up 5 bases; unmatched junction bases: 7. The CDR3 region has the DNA TGTGCCAGCAGCCCCAGACAGGGTCAAGATACGCAGTATTTT. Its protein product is CASSPRQGQDTQYF.

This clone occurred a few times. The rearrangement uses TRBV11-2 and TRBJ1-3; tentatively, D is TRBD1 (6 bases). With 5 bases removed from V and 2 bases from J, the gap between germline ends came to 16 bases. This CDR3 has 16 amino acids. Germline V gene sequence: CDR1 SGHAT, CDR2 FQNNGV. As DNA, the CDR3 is TGTGCCAGCAGCCTAAGACAGGTATCGACTGGAAACACCATATATTTT. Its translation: CASSLRQVSTGNTIYF.

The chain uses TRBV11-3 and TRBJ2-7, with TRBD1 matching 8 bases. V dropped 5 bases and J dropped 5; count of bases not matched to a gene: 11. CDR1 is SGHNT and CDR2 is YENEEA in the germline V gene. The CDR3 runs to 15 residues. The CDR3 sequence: CASSARTGLFHEQYV. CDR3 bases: TGTGCCAGCAGCGCACGGACAGGGCTCTTCCACGAGCAGTACGTC.

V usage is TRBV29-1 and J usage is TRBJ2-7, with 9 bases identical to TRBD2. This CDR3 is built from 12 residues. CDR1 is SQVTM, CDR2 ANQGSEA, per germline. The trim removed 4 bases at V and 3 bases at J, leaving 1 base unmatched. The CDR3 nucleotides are TGCAGCGTTGTACTAGCGGGCTACGAGCAGTACTTC. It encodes CSVVLAGYEQYF.